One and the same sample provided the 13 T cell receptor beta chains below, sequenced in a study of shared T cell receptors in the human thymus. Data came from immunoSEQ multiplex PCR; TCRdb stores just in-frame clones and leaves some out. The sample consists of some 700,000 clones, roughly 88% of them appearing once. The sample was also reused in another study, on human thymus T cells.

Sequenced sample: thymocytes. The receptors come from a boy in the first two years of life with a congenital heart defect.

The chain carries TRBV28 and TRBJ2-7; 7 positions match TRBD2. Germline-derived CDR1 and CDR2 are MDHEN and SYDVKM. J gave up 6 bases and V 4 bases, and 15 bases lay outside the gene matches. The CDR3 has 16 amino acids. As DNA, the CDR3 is TGTGCCAGCAGTTCGGGACTATTCTTCCCTCCCGGCGAGCAGTACTTC. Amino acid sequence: CASSSGLFFPPGEQYF.

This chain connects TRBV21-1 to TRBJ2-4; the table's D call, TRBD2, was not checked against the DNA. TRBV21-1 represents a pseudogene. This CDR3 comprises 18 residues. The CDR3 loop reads CASSKRVEGSMAKNIQYF. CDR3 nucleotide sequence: TGTGCCAGCAGCAAGCGGGTTGAGGGTAGTATGGCCAAAAACATTCAGTACTTC.

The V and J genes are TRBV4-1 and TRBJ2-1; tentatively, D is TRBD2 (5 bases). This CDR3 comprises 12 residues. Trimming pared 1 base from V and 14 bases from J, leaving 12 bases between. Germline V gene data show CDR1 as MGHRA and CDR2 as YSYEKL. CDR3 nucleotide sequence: TGCGCCAGCAGCCAAGGGGCGGGCCTTAAGTTCTTC. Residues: CASSQGAGLKFF.

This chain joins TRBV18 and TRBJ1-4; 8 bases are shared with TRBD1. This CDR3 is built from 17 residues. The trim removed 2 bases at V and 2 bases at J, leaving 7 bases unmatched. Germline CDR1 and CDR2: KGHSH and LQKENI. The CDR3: CASSPRVQGATNEKLFF. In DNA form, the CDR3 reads TGTGCCAGCTCACCAAGGGTGCAGGGGGCGACTAATGAAAAACTGTTTTTT.

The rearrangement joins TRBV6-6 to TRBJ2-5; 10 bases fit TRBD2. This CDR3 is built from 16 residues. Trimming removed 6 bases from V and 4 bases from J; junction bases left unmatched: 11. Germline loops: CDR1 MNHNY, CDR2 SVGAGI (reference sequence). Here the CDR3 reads CASRGGTSELGETQYF. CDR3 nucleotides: TGTGCCAGCAGAGGCGGGACTAGCGAGCTGGGAGAGACCCAGTACTTC.

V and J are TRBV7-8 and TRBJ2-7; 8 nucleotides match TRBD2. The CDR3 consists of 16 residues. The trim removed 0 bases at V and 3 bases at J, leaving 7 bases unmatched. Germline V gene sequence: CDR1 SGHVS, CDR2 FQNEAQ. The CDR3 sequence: CASSLAYGRAVYEQYF. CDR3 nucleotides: TGTGCCAGCAGCTTAGCGTACGGGAGGGCCGTCTACGAGCAGTACTTC.

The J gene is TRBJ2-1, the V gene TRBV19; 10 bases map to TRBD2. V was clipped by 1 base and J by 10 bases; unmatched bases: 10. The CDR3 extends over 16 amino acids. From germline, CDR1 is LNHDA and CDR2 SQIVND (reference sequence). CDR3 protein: CASSIGRLAGAWEQFF. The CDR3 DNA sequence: TGTGCCAGTAGTATAGGTCGCCTAGCGGGGGCTTGGGAGCAGTTCTTC.

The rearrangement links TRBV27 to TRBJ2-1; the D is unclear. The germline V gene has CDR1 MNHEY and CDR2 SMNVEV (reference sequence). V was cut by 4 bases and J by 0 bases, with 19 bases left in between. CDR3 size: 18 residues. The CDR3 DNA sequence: TGTGCCAGCAGTTCCAGCCTGACACAAATAAGCTCCTACAATGAGCAGTTCTTC. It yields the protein CASSSSLTQISSYNEQFF.

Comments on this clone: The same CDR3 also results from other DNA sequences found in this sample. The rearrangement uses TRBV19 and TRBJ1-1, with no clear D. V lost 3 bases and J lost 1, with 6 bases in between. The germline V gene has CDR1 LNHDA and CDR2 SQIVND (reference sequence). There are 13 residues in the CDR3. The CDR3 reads CASSIPGNTEAFF. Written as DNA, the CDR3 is TGTGCCAGTAGTATCCCCGGGAACACTGAAGCTTTCTTT.

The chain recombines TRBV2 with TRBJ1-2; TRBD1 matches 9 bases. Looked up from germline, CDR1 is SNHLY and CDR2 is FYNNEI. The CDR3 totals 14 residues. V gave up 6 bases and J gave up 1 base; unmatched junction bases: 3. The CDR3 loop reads CASSLDRGNYGYTF. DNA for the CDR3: TGTGCCAGCAGCCTGGACAGGGGTAACTATGGCTACACCTTC. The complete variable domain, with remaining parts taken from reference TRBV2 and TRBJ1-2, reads EPEVTQTPSHQVTQMGQEVILRCVPISNHLYFYWYRQILGQKVEFLVSFYNNEISEKSEIFDDQFSVERPDGSNFTLKIRSTKLEDSAMYFCASSLDRGNYGYTFGSGTRLTVV.

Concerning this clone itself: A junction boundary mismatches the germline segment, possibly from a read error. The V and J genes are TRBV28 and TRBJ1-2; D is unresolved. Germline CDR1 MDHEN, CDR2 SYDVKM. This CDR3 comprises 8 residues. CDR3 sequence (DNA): TGTGCCATTCGTTGGCGGATCTTC. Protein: CAIRWRIF.

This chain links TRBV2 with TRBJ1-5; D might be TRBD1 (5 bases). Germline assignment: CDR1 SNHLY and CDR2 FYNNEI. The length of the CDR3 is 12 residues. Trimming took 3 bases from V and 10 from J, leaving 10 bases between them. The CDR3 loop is CASSDRVPPQHF. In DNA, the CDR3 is TGTGCCAGCAGTGACAGGGTCCCCCCCCAGCATTTT.

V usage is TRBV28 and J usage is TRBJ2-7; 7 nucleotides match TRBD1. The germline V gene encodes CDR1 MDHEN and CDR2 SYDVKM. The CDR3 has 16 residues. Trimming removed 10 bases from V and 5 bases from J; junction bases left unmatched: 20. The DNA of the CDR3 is TGTGCCACCAAACAAGTCAAGACAGGGCTCTTGAACGAGCAGTACTTC. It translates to CATKQVKTGLLNEQYF.